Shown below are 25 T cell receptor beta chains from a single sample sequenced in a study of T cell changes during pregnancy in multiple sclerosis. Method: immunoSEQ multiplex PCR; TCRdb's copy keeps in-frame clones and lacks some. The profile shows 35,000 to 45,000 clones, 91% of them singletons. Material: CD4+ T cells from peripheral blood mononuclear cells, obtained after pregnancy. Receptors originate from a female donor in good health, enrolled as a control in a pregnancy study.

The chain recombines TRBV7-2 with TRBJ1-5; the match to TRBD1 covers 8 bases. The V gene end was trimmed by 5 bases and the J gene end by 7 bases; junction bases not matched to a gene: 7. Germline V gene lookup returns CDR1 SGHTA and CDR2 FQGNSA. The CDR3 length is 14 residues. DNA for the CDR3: TGTGCCAGCAGCCCTGACAGGGGTGGGCAGCCCCAGCATTTT. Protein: CASSPDRGGQPQHF.

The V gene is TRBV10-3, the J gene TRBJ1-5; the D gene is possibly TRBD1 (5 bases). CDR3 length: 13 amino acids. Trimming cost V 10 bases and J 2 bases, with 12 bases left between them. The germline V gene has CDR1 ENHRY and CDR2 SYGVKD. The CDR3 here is CANAGGGNQPQHF. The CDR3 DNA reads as TGTGCCAACGCGGGAGGGGGCAATCAGCCCCAGCATTTT.

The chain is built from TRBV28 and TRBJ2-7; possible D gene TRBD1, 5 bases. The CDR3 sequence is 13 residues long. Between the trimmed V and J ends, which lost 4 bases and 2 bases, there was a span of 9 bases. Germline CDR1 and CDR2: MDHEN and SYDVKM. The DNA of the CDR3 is TGTGCCAGCAGTTCCTTGGGGCCCTACGAGCAGTACTTC. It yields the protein CASSSLGPYEQYF.

CDR3 amino acids: CASSPPRGGTDTQYF. As DNA, the CDR3 is TGCGCCAGCAGCCCCCCCAGAGGCGGGACAGATACGCAGTATTTT. The V call is TRBV5-1, the J call TRBJ2-3, with D tentatively TRBD2 (5 bases). V lost 4 bases and J 3 bases, leaving 15 bases between the germline ends. The CDR3 is made up of 15 amino acids. Germline values: CDR1 SGHRS, CDR2 YFSETQ.

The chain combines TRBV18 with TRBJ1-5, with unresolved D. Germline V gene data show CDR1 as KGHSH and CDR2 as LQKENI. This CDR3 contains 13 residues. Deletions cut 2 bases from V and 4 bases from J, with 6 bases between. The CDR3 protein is CASSPSSNQPQHF. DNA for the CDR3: TGTGCCAGCTCACCATCCTCTAATCAGCCCCAGCATTTT.

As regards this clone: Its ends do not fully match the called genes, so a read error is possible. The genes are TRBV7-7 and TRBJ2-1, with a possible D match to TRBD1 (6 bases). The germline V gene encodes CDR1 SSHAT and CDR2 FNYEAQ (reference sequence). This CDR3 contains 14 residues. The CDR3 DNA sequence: TGTGCTAGCAGCGATCCGACAGGAAACAATGAGCAGTTCTTC. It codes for CASSDPTGNNEQFF.

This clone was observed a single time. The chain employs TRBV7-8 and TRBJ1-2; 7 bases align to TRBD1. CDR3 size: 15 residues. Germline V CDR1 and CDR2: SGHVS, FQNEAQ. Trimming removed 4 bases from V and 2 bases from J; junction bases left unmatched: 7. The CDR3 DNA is TGTGCCAGCAGCTCCCGACAGGGTGAGAACTATGGCTACACCTTC. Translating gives CASSSRQGENYGYTF.

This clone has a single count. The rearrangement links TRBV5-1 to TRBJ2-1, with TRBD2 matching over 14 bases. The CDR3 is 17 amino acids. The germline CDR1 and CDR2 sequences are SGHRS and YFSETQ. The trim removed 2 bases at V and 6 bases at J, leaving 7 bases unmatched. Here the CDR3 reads CASSFTTSGRGSNEQFF. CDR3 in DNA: TGCGCCAGCAGCTTCACGACTAGCGGGAGGGGTAGCAATGAGCAGTTCTTC.

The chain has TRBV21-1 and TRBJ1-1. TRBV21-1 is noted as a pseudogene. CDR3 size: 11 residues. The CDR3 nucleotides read TGTGCCAGCAGCCCGGACACTGAAGCTTTCTTT. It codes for CASSPDTEAFF.

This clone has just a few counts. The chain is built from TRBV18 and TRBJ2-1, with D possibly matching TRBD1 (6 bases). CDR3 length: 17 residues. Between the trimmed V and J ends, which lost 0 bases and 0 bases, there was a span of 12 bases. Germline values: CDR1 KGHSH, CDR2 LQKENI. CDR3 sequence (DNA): TGTGCCAGCTCACCACCGGCAGGACAGAGCTCCTACAATGAGCAGTTCTTC. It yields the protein CASSPPAGQSSYNEQFF.

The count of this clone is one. DNA for the CDR3: TGTGCCAGTAGCAGAGGGGGTACCGGGACGGCGACCTACGAGCAGTACTTC. Protein sequence: CASSRGGTGTATYEQYF. The V gene is TRBV19, the J gene TRBJ2-7; possibly TRBD1 for D (6 bases). V gave up 6 bases and J gave up 2 bases, with 23 bases separating them. There are 17 residues in the CDR3. The germline gives CDR1 LNHDA, CDR2 SQIVND (reference sequence).

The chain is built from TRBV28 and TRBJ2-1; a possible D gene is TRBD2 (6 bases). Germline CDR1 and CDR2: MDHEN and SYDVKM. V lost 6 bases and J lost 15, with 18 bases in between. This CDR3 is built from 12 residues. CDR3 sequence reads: CASSPGVAVWFF. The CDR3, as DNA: TGTGCCAGCAGCCCCGGAGTAGCGGTTTGGTTCTTC. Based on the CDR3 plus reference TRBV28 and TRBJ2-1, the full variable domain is DVKVTQSSRYLVKRTGEKVFLECVQDMDHENMFWYRQDPGLGLRLIYFSYDVKMKEKGDIPEGYSVSREKKERFSLILESASTNQTSMYLCASSPGVAVWFFGPGTRLTVL.

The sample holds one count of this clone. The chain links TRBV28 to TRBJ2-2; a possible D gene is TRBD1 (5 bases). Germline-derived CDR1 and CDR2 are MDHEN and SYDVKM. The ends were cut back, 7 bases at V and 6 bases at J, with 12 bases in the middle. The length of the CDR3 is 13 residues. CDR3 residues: CASTEDTSGELFF. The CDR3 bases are TGTGCCAGCACCGAGGACACCTCCGGGGAGCTGTTTTTT.

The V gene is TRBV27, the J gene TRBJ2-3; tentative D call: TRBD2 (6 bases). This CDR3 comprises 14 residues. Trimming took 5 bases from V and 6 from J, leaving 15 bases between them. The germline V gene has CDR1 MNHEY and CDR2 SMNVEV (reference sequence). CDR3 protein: CASSPQTSADTQYF. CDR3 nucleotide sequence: TGTGCCAGCAGTCCTCAGACTAGTGCTGATACGCAGTATTTT.

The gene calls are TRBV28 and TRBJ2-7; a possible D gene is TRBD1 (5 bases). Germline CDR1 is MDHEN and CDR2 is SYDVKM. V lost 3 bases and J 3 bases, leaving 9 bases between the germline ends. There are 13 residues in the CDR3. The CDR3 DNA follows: TGTGCCAGCAGTTTTCAGGGAATCTACGAGCAGTACTTC. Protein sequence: CASSFQGIYEQYF.

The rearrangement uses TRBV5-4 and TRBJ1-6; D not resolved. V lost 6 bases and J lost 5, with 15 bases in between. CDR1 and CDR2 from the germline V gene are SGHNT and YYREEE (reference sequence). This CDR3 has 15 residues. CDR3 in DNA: TGTGCCAGCACCACACCAGGTTTTAATAATTCACCCCTCCACTTT. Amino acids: CASTTPGFNNSPLHF.

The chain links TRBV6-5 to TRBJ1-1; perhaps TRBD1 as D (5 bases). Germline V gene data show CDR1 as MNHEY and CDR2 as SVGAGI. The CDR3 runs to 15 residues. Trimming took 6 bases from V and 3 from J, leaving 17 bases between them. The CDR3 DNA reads TGTGCCAGCAGGCCGCGGGGGGTGAGAGACACTGAAGCTTTCTTT. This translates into CASRPRGVRDTEAFF.

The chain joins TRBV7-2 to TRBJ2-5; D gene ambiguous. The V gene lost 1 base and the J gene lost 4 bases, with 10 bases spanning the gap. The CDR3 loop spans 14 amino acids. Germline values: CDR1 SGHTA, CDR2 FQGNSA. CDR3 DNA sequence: TGTGCCAGCAGCTTAGTTGCGACGGGAGAGACCCAGTACTTC. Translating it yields CASSLVATGETQYF.

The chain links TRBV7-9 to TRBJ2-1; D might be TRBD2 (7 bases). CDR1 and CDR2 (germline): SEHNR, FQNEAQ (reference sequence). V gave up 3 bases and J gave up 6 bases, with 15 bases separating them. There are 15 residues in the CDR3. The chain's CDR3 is CASSFSGGISNEQFF. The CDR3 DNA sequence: TGTGCCAGCAGCTTTTCGGGGGGCATAAGCAATGAGCAGTTCTTC.

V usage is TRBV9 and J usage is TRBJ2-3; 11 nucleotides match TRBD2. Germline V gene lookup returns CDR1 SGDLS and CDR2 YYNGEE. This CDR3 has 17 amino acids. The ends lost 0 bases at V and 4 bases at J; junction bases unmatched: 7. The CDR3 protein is CASSVGFGGLAADTQYF. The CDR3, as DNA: TGTGCCAGCAGCGTAGGCTTTGGGGGACTAGCGGCAGATACGCAGTATTTT.

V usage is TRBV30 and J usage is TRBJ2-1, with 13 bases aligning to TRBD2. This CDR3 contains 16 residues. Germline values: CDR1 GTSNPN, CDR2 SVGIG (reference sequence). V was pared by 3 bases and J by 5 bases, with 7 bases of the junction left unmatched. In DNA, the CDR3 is TGTGCCTGGAGGGGACTAGCGGGATCTTCCCACAATGAGCAGTTCTTC. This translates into CAWRGLAGSSHNEQFF.

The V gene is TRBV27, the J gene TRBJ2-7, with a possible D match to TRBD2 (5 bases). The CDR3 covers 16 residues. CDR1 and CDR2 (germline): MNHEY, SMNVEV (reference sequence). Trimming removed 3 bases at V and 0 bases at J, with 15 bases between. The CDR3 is CASSLGSWTSSYEQYF. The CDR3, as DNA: TGTGCCAGCAGTTTGGGGAGTTGGACGAGCTCCTACGAGCAGTACTTC.

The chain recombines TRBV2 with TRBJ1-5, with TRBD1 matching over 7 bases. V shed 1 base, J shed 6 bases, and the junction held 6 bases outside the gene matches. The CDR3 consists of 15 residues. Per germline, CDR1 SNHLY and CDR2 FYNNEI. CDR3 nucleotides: TGTGCCAGCAGTGAAGACAGGGGTTTCGGTCAGCCCCAGCATTTT. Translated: CASSEDRGFGQPQHF. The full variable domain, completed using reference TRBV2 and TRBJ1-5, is EPEVTQTPSHQVTQMGQEVILRCVPISNHLYFYWYRQILGQKVEFLVSFYNNEISEKSEIFDDQFSVERPDGSNFTLKIRSTKLEDSAMYFCASSEDRGFGQPQHFGDGTRLSIL.

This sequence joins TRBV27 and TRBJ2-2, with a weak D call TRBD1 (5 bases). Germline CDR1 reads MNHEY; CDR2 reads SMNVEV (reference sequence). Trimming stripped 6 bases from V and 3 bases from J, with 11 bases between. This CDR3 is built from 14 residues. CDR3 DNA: TGTGCCAGCAGCCCGGAACAGGACACCGGGGAGCTGTTTTTT. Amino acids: CASSPEQDTGELFF.

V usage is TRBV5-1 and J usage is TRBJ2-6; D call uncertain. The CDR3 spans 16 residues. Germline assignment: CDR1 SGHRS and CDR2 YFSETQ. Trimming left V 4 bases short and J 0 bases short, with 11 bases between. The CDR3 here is CASSLRETSGANVLTF. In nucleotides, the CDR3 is TGCGCCAGCAGCCTGCGAGAAACCTCTGGGGCCAACGTCCTGACTTTC.